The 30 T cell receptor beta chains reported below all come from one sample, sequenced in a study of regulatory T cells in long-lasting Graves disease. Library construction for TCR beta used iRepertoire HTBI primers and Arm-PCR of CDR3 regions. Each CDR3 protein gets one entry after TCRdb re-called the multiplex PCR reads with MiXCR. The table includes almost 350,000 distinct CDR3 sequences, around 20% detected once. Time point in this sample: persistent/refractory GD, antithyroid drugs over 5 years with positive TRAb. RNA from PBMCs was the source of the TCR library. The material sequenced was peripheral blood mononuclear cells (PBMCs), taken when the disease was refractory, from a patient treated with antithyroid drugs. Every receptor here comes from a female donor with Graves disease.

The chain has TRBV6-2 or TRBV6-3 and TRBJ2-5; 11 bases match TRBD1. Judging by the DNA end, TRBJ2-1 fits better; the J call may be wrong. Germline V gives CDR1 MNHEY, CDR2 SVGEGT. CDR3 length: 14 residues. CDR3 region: CAIDPGQGGDEQFF. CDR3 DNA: TGTGCCATCGATCCGGGACAGGGGGGTGATGAGCAGTTCTTC.

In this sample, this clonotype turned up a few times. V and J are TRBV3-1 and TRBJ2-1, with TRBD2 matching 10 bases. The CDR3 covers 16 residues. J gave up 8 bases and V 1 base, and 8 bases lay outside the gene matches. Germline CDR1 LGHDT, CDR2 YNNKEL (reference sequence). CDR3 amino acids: CASSQGTSGISYEQFF. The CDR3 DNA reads TGTGCCAGCAGCCAAGGTACTAGCGGGATCTCCTATGAGCAGTTCTTC.

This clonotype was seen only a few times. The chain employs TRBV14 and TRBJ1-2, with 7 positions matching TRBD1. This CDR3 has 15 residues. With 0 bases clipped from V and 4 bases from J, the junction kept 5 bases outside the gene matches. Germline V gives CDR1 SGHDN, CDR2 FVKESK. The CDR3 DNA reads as TGTGCCAGCAGCCAAGAGACTTACAGGGGCTATGGCTACACCTTC. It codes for CASSQETYRGYGYTF.

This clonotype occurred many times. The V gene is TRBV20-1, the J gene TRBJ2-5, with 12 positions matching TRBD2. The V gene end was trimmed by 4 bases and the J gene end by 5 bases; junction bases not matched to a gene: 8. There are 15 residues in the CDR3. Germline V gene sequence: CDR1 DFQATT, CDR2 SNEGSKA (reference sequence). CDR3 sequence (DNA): TGCAGTGCTAACCGACCCACTAGCGGGAGGGAGACCCAGTACTTC. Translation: CSANRPTSGRETQYF.

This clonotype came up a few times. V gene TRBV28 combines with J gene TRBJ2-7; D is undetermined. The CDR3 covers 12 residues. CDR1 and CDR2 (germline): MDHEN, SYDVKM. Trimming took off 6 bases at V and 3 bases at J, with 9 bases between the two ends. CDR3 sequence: CASRLLGYEQYF. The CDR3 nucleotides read TGTGCCAGCAGGCTCCTAGGCTACGAGCAGTACTTC.

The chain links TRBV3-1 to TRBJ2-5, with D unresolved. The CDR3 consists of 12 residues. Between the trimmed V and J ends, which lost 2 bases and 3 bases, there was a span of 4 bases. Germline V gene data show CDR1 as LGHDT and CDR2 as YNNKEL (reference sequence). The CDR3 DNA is TGTGCCAGCAGCCAAATCAAAGAGACCCAGTACTTC. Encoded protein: CASSQIKETQYF.

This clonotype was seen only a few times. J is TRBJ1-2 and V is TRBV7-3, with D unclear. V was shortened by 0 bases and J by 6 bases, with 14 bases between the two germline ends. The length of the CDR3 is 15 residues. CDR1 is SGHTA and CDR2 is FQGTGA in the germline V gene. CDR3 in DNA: TGTGCCAGCAGCTTAACAGGGAGGTTGGTCGATGGCTACACCTTC. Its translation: CASSLTGRLVDGYTF.

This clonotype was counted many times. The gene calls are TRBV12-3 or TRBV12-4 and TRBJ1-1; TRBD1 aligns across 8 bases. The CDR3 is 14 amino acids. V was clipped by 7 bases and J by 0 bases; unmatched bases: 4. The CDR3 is CASKLQGVNTEAFF. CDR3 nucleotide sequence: TGTGCCAGCAAACTACAGGGGGTGAACACTGAAGCTTTCTTT.

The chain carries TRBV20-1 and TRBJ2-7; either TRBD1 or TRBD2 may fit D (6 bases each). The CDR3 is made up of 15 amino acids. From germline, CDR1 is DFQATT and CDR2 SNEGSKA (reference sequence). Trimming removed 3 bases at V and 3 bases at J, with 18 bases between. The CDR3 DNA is TGCAGTGCTAGGGACAGCGCGGGATGGGACTACGAGCAGTACTTC. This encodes CSARDSAGWDYEQYF.

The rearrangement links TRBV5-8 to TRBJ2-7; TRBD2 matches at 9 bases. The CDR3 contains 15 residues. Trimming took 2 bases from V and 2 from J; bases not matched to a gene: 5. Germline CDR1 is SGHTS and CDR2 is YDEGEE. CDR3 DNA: TGTGCCAGCAGCTTAGGGCCTAGCGGGACCTACGAGCAGTACTTC. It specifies CASSLGPSGTYEQYF. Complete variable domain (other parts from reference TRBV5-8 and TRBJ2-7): EAGVTQSPTHLIKTRGQQATLRCSPISGHTSVYWYQQALGLGLQFLLWYDEGEERNRGNFPPRFSGRQFPNYSSELNVNALELEDSALYLCASSLGPSGTYEQYFGPGTRLTVT.

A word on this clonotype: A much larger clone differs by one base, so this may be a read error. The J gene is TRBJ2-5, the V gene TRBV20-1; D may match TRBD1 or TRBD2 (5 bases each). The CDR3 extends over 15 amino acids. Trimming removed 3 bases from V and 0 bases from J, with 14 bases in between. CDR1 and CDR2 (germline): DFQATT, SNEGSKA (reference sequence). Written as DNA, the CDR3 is TGCAGTGCTAGTCCCCGGGACGGATACCAAGAGACCCAGTACTTC. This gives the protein CSASPRDGYQETQYF.

Here the CDR3 reads CASSLERGGPSGELFF. The CDR3 DNA is TGTGCCAGCAGCTTAGAGCGGGGGGGACCCTCCGGGGAGCTGTTTTTT. The chain has TRBV7-2 and TRBJ2-2; 10 nucleotides agree with TRBD2. This CDR3 region has 16 residues. With V trimmed by 1 base and J by 6 bases, 5 bases remained unmatched. The germline gives CDR1 SGHTA, CDR2 FQGNSA.

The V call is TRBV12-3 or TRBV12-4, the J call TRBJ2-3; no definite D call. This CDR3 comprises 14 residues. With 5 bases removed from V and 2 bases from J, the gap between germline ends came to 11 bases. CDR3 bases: TGTGCCAGCAGTCGCAGGACGTCCACAGATACGCAGTATTTT. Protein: CASSRRTSTDTQYF.

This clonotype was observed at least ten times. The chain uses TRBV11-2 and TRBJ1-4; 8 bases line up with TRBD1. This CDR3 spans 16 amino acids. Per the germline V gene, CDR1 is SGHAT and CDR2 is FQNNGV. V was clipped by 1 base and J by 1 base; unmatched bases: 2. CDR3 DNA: TGTGCCAGCAGCTTAGGCAGGGGGCGAACTAATGAAAAACTGTTTTTT. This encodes CASSLGRGRTNEKLFF.

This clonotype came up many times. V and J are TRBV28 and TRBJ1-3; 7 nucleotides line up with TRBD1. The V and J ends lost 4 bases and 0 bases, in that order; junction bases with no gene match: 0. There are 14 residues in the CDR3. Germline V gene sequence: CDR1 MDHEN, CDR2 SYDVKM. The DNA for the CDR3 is TGTGCCAGCAGTTGGGACAGCTCTGGAAACACCATATATTTT. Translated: CASSWDSSGNTIYF.

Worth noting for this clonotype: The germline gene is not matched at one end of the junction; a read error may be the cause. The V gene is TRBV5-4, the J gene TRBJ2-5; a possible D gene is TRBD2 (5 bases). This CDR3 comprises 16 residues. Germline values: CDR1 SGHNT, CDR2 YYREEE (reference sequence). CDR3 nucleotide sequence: TGTGCCAGCAGCTTGGAACCTGCTAGCCTCCAAGGGACCCAGTACTTC. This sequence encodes CASSLEPASLQGTQYF.

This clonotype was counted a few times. This CDR3 reads CASSRKGGNTGELFF. The CDR3 DNA sequence: TGTGCCAGCAGTCGAAAAGGGGGGAACACCGGGGAGCTGTTTTTT. This rearrangement joins TRBV6-1 to TRBJ2-2; maybe TRBD1 (6 bases). Germline V gives CDR1 MNHNS, CDR2 SASEGT. The CDR3 consists of 15 residues. Trimming shortened V by 5 bases and J by 1 base, and 11 bases separated the two germline ends.

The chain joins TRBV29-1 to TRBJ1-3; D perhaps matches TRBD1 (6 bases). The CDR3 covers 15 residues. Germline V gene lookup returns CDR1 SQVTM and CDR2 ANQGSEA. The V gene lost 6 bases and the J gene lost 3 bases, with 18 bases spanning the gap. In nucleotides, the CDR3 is TGCAGCGTCCGCTCGGGGGGGGCGAGTGGAAACACCATATATTTT. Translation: CSVRSGGASGNTIYF.

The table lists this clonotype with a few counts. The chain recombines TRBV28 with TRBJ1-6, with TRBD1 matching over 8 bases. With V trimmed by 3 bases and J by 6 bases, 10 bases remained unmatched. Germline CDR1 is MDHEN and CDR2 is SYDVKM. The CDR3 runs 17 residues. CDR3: CASSFPGQGGFNSPLHF. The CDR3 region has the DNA TGTGCCAGCAGTTTCCCCGGACAGGGAGGGTTTAATTCACCCCTCCACTTT.

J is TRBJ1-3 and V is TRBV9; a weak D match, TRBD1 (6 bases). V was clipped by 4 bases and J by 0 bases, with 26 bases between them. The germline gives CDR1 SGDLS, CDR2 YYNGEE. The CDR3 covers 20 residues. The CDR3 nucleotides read TGTGCCAGCAGCACCTTACCGGACCGGGACACGAAGAACTCTGGAAACACCATATATTTT. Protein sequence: CASSTLPDRDTKNSGNTIYF.

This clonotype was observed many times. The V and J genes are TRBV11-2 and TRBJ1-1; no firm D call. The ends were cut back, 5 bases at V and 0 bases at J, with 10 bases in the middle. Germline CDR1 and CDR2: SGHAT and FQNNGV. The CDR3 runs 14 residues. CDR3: CASSRTVMNTEAFF. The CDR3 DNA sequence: TGTGCCAGCAGCAGGACGGTCATGAACACTGAAGCTTTCTTT.

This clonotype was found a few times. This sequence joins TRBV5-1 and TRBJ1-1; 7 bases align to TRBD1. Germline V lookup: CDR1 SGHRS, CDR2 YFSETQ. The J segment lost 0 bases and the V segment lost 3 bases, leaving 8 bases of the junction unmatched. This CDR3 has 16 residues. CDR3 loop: CASSSGRGRVNTEAFF. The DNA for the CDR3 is TGCGCCAGCAGCTCTGGGAGGGGGCGAGTGAACACTGAAGCTTTCTTT. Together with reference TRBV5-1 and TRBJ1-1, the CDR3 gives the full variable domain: KAGVTQTPRYLIKTRGQQVTLSCSPISGHRSVSWYQQTPGQGLQFLFEYFSETQRNKGNFPGRFSGRQFSNSRSEMNVSTLELGDSALYLCASSSGRGRVNTEAFFGQGTRLTVV.

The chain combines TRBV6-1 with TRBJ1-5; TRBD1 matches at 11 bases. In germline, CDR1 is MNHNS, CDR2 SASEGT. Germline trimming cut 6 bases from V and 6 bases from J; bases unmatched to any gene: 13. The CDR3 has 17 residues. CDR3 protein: CASRLLISGTGGQPQHF. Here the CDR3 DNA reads TGTGCCAGCAGACTCCTTATTTCTGGGACAGGGGGTCAGCCCCAGCATTTT.

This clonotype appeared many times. CDR3 amino acids: CASSEPVDSNYGYTF. The CDR3 DNA reads as TGTGCCAGCAGTGAGCCCGTCGATTCTAACTATGGCTACACCTTC. The chain is built from TRBV6-1 and TRBJ1-2; no clear D. Trimming cost V 3 bases and J 0 bases, with 11 bases left between them. CDR3 length: 15 residues. CDR1 is MNHNS, CDR2 SASEGT, per germline.

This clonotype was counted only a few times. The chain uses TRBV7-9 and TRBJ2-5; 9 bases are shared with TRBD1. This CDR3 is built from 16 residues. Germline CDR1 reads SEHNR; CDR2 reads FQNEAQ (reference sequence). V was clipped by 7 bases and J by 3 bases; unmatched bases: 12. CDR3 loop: CASTPPVGQGEETQYF. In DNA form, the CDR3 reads TGTGCCAGCACCCCCCCCGTGGGACAGGGAGAAGAGACCCAGTACTTC.

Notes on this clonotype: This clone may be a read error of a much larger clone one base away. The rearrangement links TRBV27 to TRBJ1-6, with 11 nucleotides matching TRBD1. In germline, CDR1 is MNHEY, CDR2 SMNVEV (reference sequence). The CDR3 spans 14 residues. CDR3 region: CVSGGQGAYSPLHF. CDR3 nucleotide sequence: TGTGTCAGCGGAGGACAGGGGGCTTATTCACCCCTCCACTTT.

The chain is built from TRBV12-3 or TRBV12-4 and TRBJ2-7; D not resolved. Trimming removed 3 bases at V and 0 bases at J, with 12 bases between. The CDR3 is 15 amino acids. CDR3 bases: TGTGCCAGCAGTTTTCGTAGGAGTACCTCCTACGAGCAGTACTTC. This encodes CASSFRRSTSYEQYF.

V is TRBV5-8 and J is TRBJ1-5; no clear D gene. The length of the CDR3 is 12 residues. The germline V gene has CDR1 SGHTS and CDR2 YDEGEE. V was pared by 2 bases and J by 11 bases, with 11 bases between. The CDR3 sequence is CASSFRVFTQHF. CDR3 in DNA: TGTGCCAGCAGCTTTAGGGTTTTTACCCAGCATTTT.

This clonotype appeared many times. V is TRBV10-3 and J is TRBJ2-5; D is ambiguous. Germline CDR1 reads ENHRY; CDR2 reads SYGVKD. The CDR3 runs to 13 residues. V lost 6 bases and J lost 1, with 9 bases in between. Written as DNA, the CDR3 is TGTGCCATCAGACCGACACCCCAAGAGACCCAGTACTTC. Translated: CAIRPTPQETQYF.

The CDR3 loop reads CASSPDRDETQYF. The CDR3 DNA reads TGTGCCAGCAGCCCCGACAGGGATGAGACCCAGTACTTC. V and J are TRBV7-6 and TRBJ2-5; 7 nucleotides line up with TRBD1. V lost 5 bases to trimming and J lost 5 bases; unmatched junction nucleotides: 5. Germline V gives CDR1 SGHVS, CDR2 FNYEAQ. CDR3 size: 13 residues.